This is a list of T cell receptor beta chains from one sample in a study of T cell responses to AZD1222 COVID-19 vaccine. TCRdb's table, derived via immunoSEQ multiplex PCR, lists solely in-frame clones and lacks some. Of 95,000 to 150,000 clones listed, around 91% are singletons. Sample: peripheral blood, taken on day 0 of AZD1222 vaccination. These receptors came from an adult in good health. Each CDR3 is given with its conserved first and last residue. D genes are given only for firm matches. Where a row states a size, it is once, few, many or the class of an expanded clone; other rows omit it.

CDR3 DNA	CDR3 protein	D gene	clone size	V gene	J gene
TGTGCCAGCAGCTTAGACCGCCAGGCCCCTGCTTATGGCTACACCTTC	CASSLDRQAPAYGYTF	NA	NA	TRBV7-2	TRBJ1-2
TGCGCCAGCAGCCCCAAGGGACAGAACACAGATACGCAGTATTTT	CASSPKGQNTDTQYF	TRBD1	few	TRBV5-1	TRBJ2-3
TGTGCCTGGAGTGTACTGAACAATCAGCCCCAGCATTTT	CAWSVLNNQPQHF	NA	NA	TRBV30	TRBJ1-5
TGTGCCAGCAGCGTAGGACAGGGGGTCTATGGCTACACCTTC	CASSVGQGVYGYTF	TRBD1	NA	TRBV9	TRBJ1-2
TGTGCCAGCAGTCTTCGGGATGGCAATCAGCCCCAGCATTTT	CASSLRDGNQPQHF	NA	NA	TRBV6-6	TRBJ1-5
TGTGCCAGCAGCAACAGGGGGACCCGTGGCTACACCTTC	CASSNRGTRGYTF	TRBD1	NA	TRBV5-5	TRBJ1-2
TGTGCCAGCAGCTTGGCAGGGGCGGGCATGAACACTGAAGCTTTCTTT	CASSLAGAGMNTEAFF	NA	NA	TRBV5-4	TRBJ1-1
TGTGCCAGCAGCCCGCATACCGATACGCAGTATTTT	CASSPHTDTQYF	NA	NA	TRBV3-1/TRBV3-2	TRBJ2-3
TGTGCCAGCAGCTTGGGACTAGCGTTGGCCTACGAGCAGTACTTC	CASSLGLALAYEQYF	TRBD2	NA	TRBV9	TRBJ2-7
TGCAGCGCCCTAAGGGACAGCACAGATACGCAGTATTTT	CSALRDSTDTQYF	NA	NA	TRBV29-1	TRBJ2-3
TGTGCCAGCAGCTTAGGACGGGAGTGGTTTAATGAGCAGTTCTTC	CASSLGREWFNEQFF	NA	NA	TRBV7-2	TRBJ2-1
TGTGCCAGCAGACCGACAGGGCGAAATGAAAAACTGTTTTTT	CASRPTGRNEKLFF	TRBD1	NA	TRBV3-1/TRBV3-2	TRBJ1-4
TGTGCCAGCAGTTACTCCTACAACACCGGGGAGCTGTTTTTT	CASSYSYNTGELFF	NA	NA	TRBV6-2/TRBV6-3	TRBJ2-2
TGTGCCAGCAGCCCTTACAGGGGGCCAGAGACCCAGTACTTC	CASSPYRGPETQYF	TRBD1	NA	TRBV7-2	TRBJ2-5
TGTGCCAGTAGTATAGATGGGGAGACAGGGGGTTTCAATGAGCAGTTCTTC	CASSIDGETGGFNEQFF	TRBD1	NA	TRBV19	TRBJ2-1
TGTGCCAGCAGCTTAAAAGATACGCAGTATTTT	CASSLKDTQYF	NA	NA	TRBV7-9	TRBJ2-3
TGTGCCAGCAGCCCACAGGGGAGCGGTTCTGGAAACACCATATATTTT	CASSPQGSGSGNTIYF	TRBD1	NA	TRBV5-4	TRBJ1-3
TGCGCCAGCAGCTTGGGCAGGGAAAACTATGGCTACACCTTC	CASSLGRENYGYTF	NA	NA	TRBV5-1	TRBJ1-2
TGTGCCAGCGGACAGGGGGCCAGAGCTTTCTTT	CASGQGARAFF	TRBD1	NA	TRBV25-1	TRBJ1-1
TGTGCCATCAGCAGGGGTACGAACACTGAAGCTTTCTTT	CAISRGTNTEAFF	NA	NA	TRBV10-3	TRBJ1-1
TGTGCCAGCAGCTTCCTTCCGAGGCCTTACTCTGGAAACACCATATATTTT	CASSFLPRPYSGNTIYF	NA	NA	TRBV5-8	TRBJ1-3
TGTGCCAGTAGCCCTACGAGCGGCCTCACAGATACGCAGTATTTT	CASSPTSGLTDTQYF	NA	NA	TRBV19	TRBJ2-3
TGTGCCAGCAGCCAAATGAGCGACATTTTCTATGGCTACACCTTC	CASSQMSDIFYGYTF	NA	NA	TRBV9	TRBJ1-2
TGTGCCACGTCGGGCAGGTGGAGTGAAAAACTGTTTTTT	CATSGRWSEKLFF	NA	NA	TRBV15	TRBJ1-4
TGTGCCAGCAGCTGGGGACAGGTCCAGGACTATGGCTACACCTTC	CASSWGQVQDYGYTF	TRBD1	NA	TRBV11-1	TRBJ1-2
TGCGCCAGCAGCCAACAGACCGGGACAGGGGTCGATAACTATGGCTACACCTTC	CASSQQTGTGVDNYGYTF	TRBD1	NA	TRBV4-1	TRBJ1-2
TGTGCCAGCAGCCCGGGACAGGGTAACACTGAAGCTTTCTTT	CASSPGQGNTEAFF	TRBD1	NA	TRBV7-2	TRBJ1-1
TGCGCCAGCAGCGCGCTGGGGTCGGGGGAGACCCAGTACTTC	CASSALGSGETQYF	NA	once	TRBV5-1	TRBJ2-5
TGTGCCACCAGCAGAGATTATCAGGGGCATGAGCAGTTCTTC	CATSRDYQGHEQFF	NA	once	TRBV15	TRBJ2-1
TGCAGTGCTAGTGGGCCGGTGAACACTGAAGCTTTCTTT	CSASGPVNTEAFF	NA	once	TRBV20-1	TRBJ1-1
TGCGCCAGCAGCTCTGGCCAGGGAGCGGGTGTGGGGAACACTGAAGCTTTCTTT	CASSSGQGAGVGNTEAFF	NA	NA	TRBV4-1	TRBJ1-1
TGTGCCTGCCGGGGGGGGGTAACCTACGAGCAGTACTTC	CACRGGVTYEQYF	TRBD2	NA	TRBV6-5	TRBJ2-7
TGTGCCAGCAGCGGGACAGTTAACTATGGCTACACCTTC	CASSGTVNYGYTF	NA	once	TRBV9	TRBJ1-2
TGTGCCAGCAGCTCTCAACCGGGACAGGCTGCCTACGAGCAGTACTTC	CASSSQPGQAAYEQYF	TRBD1	NA	TRBV11-2	TRBJ2-7
TGTGCCGCGGGCCGGATTAATTCACCCCTCCACTTT	CAAGRINSPLHF	NA	NA	TRBV6-5	TRBJ1-6
TGTGCCAGCAGCCAAGCTTCCGGGGCCAACGTCCTGACTTTC	CASSQASGANVLTF	NA	NA	TRBV3-1/TRBV3-2	TRBJ2-6
TGTGCCAGCAGCGTAGATCCTAGCGGGGGCAATGAGCAGTTCTTC	CASSVDPSGGNEQFF	TRBD2	NA	TRBV9	TRBJ2-1
TGTGCCAGCAGCCAAGCCGTGTCGGGGGCACAAGAGACCCAGTACTTC	CASSQAVSGAQETQYF	NA	NA	TRBV4-2	TRBJ2-5
TGCGCCAGCCAGGACAGGGGGCAACTGAACACTGAAGCTTTCTTT	CASQDRGQLNTEAFF	TRBD1	NA	TRBV5-1	TRBJ1-1
TGTGCCAGCAGTGCGGACAGCTATGGCTACACCTTC	CASSADSYGYTF	NA	NA	TRBV2	TRBJ1-2
TGTGCCAGCAGTCACCGGGCACTGGAAAACACCATATATTTT	CASSHRALENTIYF	NA	NA	TRBV6-5	TRBJ1-3
TGTGCCAGCAGCTACCGGCAAGAGACCCAGTACTTC	CASSYRQETQYF	NA	NA	TRBV5-8	TRBJ2-5
TGTGCCAGTAGTTCAGGGGTGGAGGTAGCTTTCTTT	CASSSGVEVAFF	NA	NA	TRBV19	TRBJ1-1
TGTGCCACCCAACTAGCCCCCTCCTTC	CATQLAPSF	NA	NA	TRBV11-2	TRBJ1-2
TGTGCCAGCAGCGCCCGGACAGGGACTAATGAAAAACTGTTTTTT	CASSARTGTNEKLFF	TRBD1	NA	TRBV9	TRBJ1-4
TGCGCCACCCGACCGGGGGAGATCACAGATACGCAGTATTTT	CATRPGEITDTQYF	NA	NA	TRBV5-1	TRBJ2-3
TGTGCCAGCAGCTTAAGGGCAATGAACACTGAAGCTTTCTTT	CASSLRAMNTEAFF	NA	NA	TRBV7-9	TRBJ1-1
TGTGCCAGCAGCTTAAGCAGGGCTTCTGGCTACACCTTC	CASSLSRASGYTF	NA	NA	TRBV7-9	TRBJ1-2
TGTGCCAGCAGCTTCCCCTTGGGGGAGGGCTATGGCTACACCTTC	CASSFPLGEGYGYTF	NA	NA	TRBV7-2	TRBJ1-2
TGCGCCAGCAGCTCGGAAGGAGCGATTCAAGACAATGAGCAGTTCTTC	CASSSEGAIQDNEQFF	NA	NA	TRBV5-1	TRBJ2-1
TGTGCCAGCAGCTTAGAAACAGGACCTCGGGGACCCCTCCACTTT	CASSLETGPRGPLHF	NA	NA	TRBV7-6	TRBJ1-6
TGTGCCACCAGGGGACAGGGGAACACCGGGGAGCTGTTTTTT	CATRGQGNTGELFF	TRBD1	NA	TRBV24-1	TRBJ2-2
TGTGCCAGCAGCCGGACAGGGTGGGGAGCAGATACGCAGTATTTT	CASSRTGWGADTQYF	TRBD1	NA	TRBV6-5	TRBJ2-3
TGTGCCAGCAGCCCGGGAGGATCGGGGGAGACCCAGTACTTC	CASSPGGSGETQYF	TRBD2	NA	TRBV11-3	TRBJ2-5
TGCGCCAGCAGCCCCAGACAGGGGGGGAACATTCAGTACTTC	CASSPRQGGNIQYF	TRBD1	NA	TRBV5-1	TRBJ2-4